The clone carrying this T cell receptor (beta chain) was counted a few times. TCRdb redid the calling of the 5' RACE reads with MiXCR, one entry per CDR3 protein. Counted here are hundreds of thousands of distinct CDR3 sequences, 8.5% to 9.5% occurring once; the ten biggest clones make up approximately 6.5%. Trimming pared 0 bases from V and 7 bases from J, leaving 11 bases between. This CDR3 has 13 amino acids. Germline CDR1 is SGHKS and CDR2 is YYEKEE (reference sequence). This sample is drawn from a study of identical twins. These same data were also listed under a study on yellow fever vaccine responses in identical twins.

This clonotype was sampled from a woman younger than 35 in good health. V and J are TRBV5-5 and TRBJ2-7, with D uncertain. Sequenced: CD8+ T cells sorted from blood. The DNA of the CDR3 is TGTGCCAGCAGCTTGGTTAACGAGGTGGAGCAGTACTTC. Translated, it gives CASSLVNEVEQYF.